The clone carrying this T cell receptor (beta chain) was counted at least ten times. The sample is drawn from a study of T-cell reconstitution after alpha-beta-depleted transplantation in children. Construction of the TCRbeta library involved unique molecular identifiers. TCRdb used MiXCR to reprocess the PCR reads, holding one entry per CDR3 protein. The data contain 350,000 to 400,000 distinct CDR3 sequences, about a fifth of them seen just once; the ten biggest clones take up 3.5% to 4%. This TCR was recovered from a human donor who donated a stem cell graft to a child with acute myeloid leukemia. This material consisted of PBMCs from the stem cell graft donor, taken from the stem cell graft.

CDR3 DNA: TGCAGCGTGGGCAGATTTAATGAGCAGTTCTTC. Translated: CSVGRFNEQFF. V gene TRBV29-1 combines with J gene TRBJ2-1, with unresolved D. Trimming pared 6 bases from V and 7 bases from J, leaving 10 bases between. The germline gives CDR1 SQVTM, CDR2 ANQGSEA. The CDR3 loop spans 11 amino acids.